A single sample is the source of the 15 T cell receptor beta chains below, sequenced in a study of blood T cell repertoires in COVID-19. The repertoire was sequenced with immunoSEQ multiplex PCR; TCRdb's copy has only in-frame clones and lacks some. The sample includes 200,000 to 250,000 clones, 75% to 85% of them seen just once. Source material: PBMCs or T cells enriched from blood (not recorded which). The source of these receptors is a young man with acute COVID-19.

This clone appeared many times. V is TRBV5-6 and J is TRBJ1-6; no definite D call. CDR3 size: 15 residues. CDR1 and CDR2 from the germline V gene are SGHDT and YYEEEE. V was cut by 0 bases and J by 6 bases, with 10 bases left in between. In nucleotides, the CDR3 is TGTGCCAGCAGCTTGGATGCGGGTTCTAATTCACCCCTCCACTTT. This gives the protein CASSLDAGSNSPLHF.

There are a few counts of this clone. The chain combines TRBV21-1 with TRBJ1-5; the D call of TRBD1 is as the table states it, not checked on the DNA. TRBV21-1 has pseudogene status. The CDR3 spans 18 residues. Here the CDR3 reads CASSKKRQGGLSNQPQHF. CDR3 nucleotides: TGTGCCAGCAGCAAAAAAAGGCAGGGGGGCTTAAGCAATCAGCCCCAGCATTTT.

This CDR3 is CASSHTGVGTDTQYF. The CDR3 nucleotides read TGTGCCAGTAGCCACACGGGTGTAGGCACAGATACGCAGTATTTT. This sequence joins TRBV19 and TRBJ2-3; D call uncertain. V dropped 6 bases and J dropped 1 base, with 14 bases sitting between them. CDR1 is LNHDA, CDR2 SQIVND, per germline (reference sequence). The CDR3 spans 15 residues.

This clone is a singleton in its sample. Distinct nucleotide sequences in the sample also encode this CDR3. The V gene is TRBV27, the J gene TRBJ1-2; TRBD1 is a possible D gene (5 bases). V lost 7 bases and J 2 bases, leaving 11 bases between the germline ends. Germline V gene data show CDR1 as MNHEY and CDR2 as SMNVEV (reference sequence). The CDR3 is 13 amino acids. CDR3 in DNA: TGTGCCAGCACTACAGGAGGGAACTATGGCTACACCTTC. Translating it yields CASTTGGNYGYTF.

This clone has only a few counts. The rearrangement joins TRBV9 to TRBJ2-7, with D maybe TRBD1 (6 bases). The germline V and J ends were trimmed by 4 bases and 5 bases, with 16 bases remaining between them. CDR1 is SGDLS, CDR2 YYNGEE, per germline. The CDR3 contains 14 residues. The DNA for the CDR3 is TGTGCCAGCAGCCCAACCGGGACACAGGACGAGCAGTACTTC. Amino acids: CASSPTGTQDEQYF.

V gene TRBV5-1 combines with J gene TRBJ1-2; TRBD1 matches 8 bases. Germline CDR1 is SGHRS and CDR2 is YFSETQ. The CDR3 has 14 residues. With V trimmed by 2 bases and J by 4 bases, 4 bases remained unmatched. DNA of the CDR3: TGCGCCAGCAGCTTCGGGACAGGCCTCTATGGCTACACCTTC. Amino acids: CASSFGTGLYGYTF.

This clone was seen only a few times. The chain recombines TRBV19 with TRBJ1-2, with D perhaps matching TRBD1 (6 bases). The CDR3 has 14 residues. Germline values: CDR1 LNHDA, CDR2 SQIVND (reference sequence). Trimming took off 6 bases at V and 4 bases at J, with 15 bases between the two ends. CDR3 DNA: TGTGCCAGTAGAGATACCGGGACACCCTATGGCTACACCTTC. Protein sequence: CASRDTGTPYGYTF.

The chain is built from TRBV18 and TRBJ1-6; D remains unclear. This CDR3 has 12 amino acids. Looked up from germline, CDR1 is KGHSH and CDR2 is LQKENI. V was cut by 5 bases and J by 6 bases, with 5 bases left in between. The CDR3 DNA is TGTGCCAGCTCAGAGGGTAATTCACCCCTCCACTTT. Protein sequence: CASSEGNSPLHF. The variable domain in full, with the rest retrieved from reference TRBV18 and TRBJ1-6, is NAGVMQNPRHLVRRRGQEARLRCSPMKGHSHVYWYRQLPEEGLKFMVYLQKENIIDESGMPKERFSAEFPKEGPSILRIQQVVRGDSAAYFCASSEGNSPLHFGNGTRLTVT.

V gene TRBV7-6 combines with J gene TRBJ2-3; 13 bases map to TRBD2. V lost 3 bases and J lost 0; bases outside the gene matches: 6. CDR3 length: 18 residues. CDR1 is SGHVS, CDR2 FNYEAQ, per germline. The CDR3 protein is CASSFRLAGGGSTDTQYF. The DNA for the CDR3 is TGTGCCAGCAGCTTCAGACTAGCGGGGGGCGGGAGCACAGATACGCAGTATTTT.

This clone was detected ten times or more. Here the CDR3 reads CASSDSSTSPLHF. CDR3 nucleotides: TGTGCCAGCAGTGACTCGAGTACCTCACCCCTCCACTTT. This chain links TRBV6-4 with TRBJ1-6; no reliable D call. Germline V CDR1 and CDR2: MRHNA, SNTAGT. This CDR3 has 13 residues. The V and J ends lost 0 bases and 10 bases respectively, with 7 bases between them.

J is TRBJ2-2 and V is TRBV5-4; maybe TRBD2 (6 bases). CDR3 size: 15 residues. V lost 4 bases and J 3 bases, leaving 13 bases between the germline ends. Germline CDR1 is SGHNT and CDR2 is YYREEE (reference sequence). CDR3 amino acids: CASSLRLGDTGELFF. CDR3 coding DNA: TGTGCCAGCAGCCTCCGACTAGGGGACACCGGGGAGCTGTTTTTT. Full variable domain (outside the CDR3, taken from reference TRBV5-4 and TRBJ2-2): ETGVTQSPTHLIKTRGQQVTLRCSSQSGHNTVSWYQQALGQGPQFIFQYYREEENGRGNFPPRFSGLQFPNYSSELNVNALELDDSALYLCASSLRLGDTGELFFGEGSRLTVL.

The chain carries TRBV6-5 and TRBJ1-4, with TRBD1 matching over 8 bases. Germline CDR1 MNHEY, CDR2 SVGAGI. The CDR3 spans 13 residues. Losses at the gene ends were 8 bases for V and 7 bases for J; bases not matched to a gene: 6. The DNA of the CDR3 is TGTGCCAGCGGGAGACAGGGGAGTGAAAAACTGTTTTTT. Its protein is CASGRQGSEKLFF.

The rearrangement uses TRBV30 and TRBJ2-7; D may be TRBD1 (7 bases). Germline CDR1 GTSNPN, CDR2 SVGIG (reference sequence). CDR3 length: 12 amino acids. V lost 2 bases and J lost 7, with 12 bases in between. CDR3 residues: CAWSTGAGEQYF. CDR3 in DNA: TGTGCCTGGAGTACAGGGGCGGGGGAGCAGTACTTC.

The rearrangement joins TRBV3-1 (or the pseudogene TRBV3-2) to TRBJ1-1; the D is unclear. Trimming left V 6 bases short and J 5 bases short, with 13 bases between. CDR1 is LGHDT, CDR2 YNNKEL, per germline (reference sequence). The CDR3 has 13 amino acids. The CDR3 spells CASRPDLLTEAFF. DNA for the CDR3: TGTGCCAGCAGGCCGGACTTGTTGACTGAAGCTTTCTTT.

The chain uses TRBV9 and TRBJ1-4; D unclear. The CDR3 length is 13 residues. Deletions cut 3 bases from V and 8 bases from J, with 11 bases between. Germline CDR1 is SGDLS and CDR2 is YYNGEE. The CDR3 is CASSGFGEEKLFF. The CDR3 coding sequence is TGTGCCAGCAGCGGCTTTGGGGAGGAAAAACTGTTTTTT.